What follows describes a single T cell receptor beta chain. The repertoire was sequenced with immunoSEQ multiplex PCR; TCRdb's copy has only in-frame clones and lacks some. The sample lists 150,000 to 200,000 clones; 70% to 85% were seen once. The data were obtained in a study of blood T cell repertoires in COVID-19. Whole-study context: T cells, B-cell-depleted T cells, or PBMCs supplied cDNA or gDNA.

With V trimmed by 6 bases and J by 0 bases, 11 bases remained unmatched. Germline V gene lookup returns CDR1 MNHEY and CDR2 SMNVEV (reference sequence). CDR3 length: 18 residues. The sequencing sample was made of peripheral blood. This sequence joins TRBV27 and TRBJ1-1, with TRBD1 matching 12 bases. The TCR comes from a woman aged 25 to 39 with acute or convalescent COVID-19. The CDR3 DNA reads as TGTGCCAGCAGGCTTTCCGGGACAGGGGGCTTTTTGAACACTGAAGCTTTCTTT. As protein: CASRLSGTGGFLNTEAFF.